Below are 26 T cell receptor beta chains sequenced from a single sample in a study of T cell responses to AZD1222 COVID-19 vaccine. This table comes from immunoSEQ multiplex PCR, and its TCRdb copy is limited to in-frame clones, with some not included. This sample has some 140,000 clones, with 80% to 95% found just once. This material consisted of peripheral blood, taken on day 0 of AZD1222 vaccination. The receptor source for this set is an adult in good health.

CDR3: CASSIQSRGQNQPQHF. The CDR3 DNA reads TGTGCCAGTAGTATTCAAAGCCGGGGACAAAACCAGCCCCAGCATTTT. The V call is TRBV19, the J call TRBJ1-5; D perhaps matches TRBD1 (6 bases). The CDR3 is 16 amino acids. In germline, CDR1 is LNHDA, CDR2 SQIVND (reference sequence). V was cut by 3 bases and J by 7 bases, with 19 bases left in between.

The chain employs TRBV7-9 and TRBJ2-7; D possibly matches TRBD1 or TRBD2 (5 bases each). The V gene's germline CDR1 is SEHNR and CDR2 FQNEAQ (reference sequence). V gave up 5 bases and J gave up 3 bases, with 14 bases separating them. The CDR3 has 14 residues. CDR3: CASSPRAGSYEQYF. CDR3 bases: TGTGCCAGCAGCCCCAGGGCAGGGAGCTACGAGCAGTACTTC.

The V and J genes are TRBV5-1 and TRBJ2-7; 7 nucleotides line up with TRBD1. Per the germline V gene, CDR1 is SGHRS and CDR2 is YFSETQ. The V gene end was trimmed by 5 bases and the J gene end by 4 bases; junction bases not matched to a gene: 6. The CDR3 is made up of 13 amino acids. The CDR3 loop is CASRRDSNYEQYF. The CDR3 nucleotides read TGCGCCAGCAGAAGGGACAGCAATTACGAGCAGTACTTC.

This chain links TRBV5-1 with TRBJ1-2; D gene unclear. The CDR3 sequence is 17 residues long. The ends were cut back, 5 bases at V and 5 bases at J, with 25 bases in the middle. Germline CDR1 and CDR2: SGHRS and YFSETQ. The CDR3 nucleotides read TGCGCCAGCAGTTTTGGACTACTTGGAGCTCCACTTTATGGCTACACCTTC. Protein sequence: CASSFGLLGAPLYGYTF.

The chain employs TRBV4-1 and TRBJ2-1, with 7 bases fitting TRBD2. The germline V gene encodes CDR1 MGHRA and CDR2 YSYEKL. V was pared by 0 bases and J by 2 bases, with 4 bases of the junction left unmatched. The CDR3 has 16 residues. CDR3 sequence reads: CASSQERAGAYNEQFF. The CDR3 DNA reads TGCGCCAGCAGCCAAGAACGGGCGGGAGCCTACAATGAGCAGTTCTTC.

This clone was observed a single time. The rearrangement uses TRBV6-2 or TRBV6-3 and TRBJ1-5; 8 bases align to TRBD1. Per germline, CDR1 MNHEY and CDR2 SVGEGT. The ends lost 6 bases at V and 6 bases at J; junction bases unmatched: 7. The CDR3 length is 14 residues. In DNA form, the CDR3 reads TGTGCCAGCAGACCTCAGGGGGCTTTTCAGCCCCAGCATTTT. Translation gives CASRPQGAFQPQHF.

This clone was counted once. The rearrangement joins TRBV11-2 to TRBJ2-2, with 11 bases lining up with TRBD2. Germline V CDR1 and CDR2: SGHAT, FQNNGV. The ends lost 5 bases at V and 0 bases at J; junction bases unmatched: 5. CDR3 length: 17 amino acids. CDR3 DNA: TGTGCCAGCAGCCCCTGGGGACTAGCGGCGAACACCGGGGAGCTGTTTTTT. Its protein is CASSPWGLAANTGELFF.

This sequence joins TRBV27 and TRBJ1-6; D perhaps matches TRBD1 (5 bases). The V and J ends lost 4 bases and 7 bases respectively, with 17 bases between them. Germline V gene lookup returns CDR1 MNHEY and CDR2 SMNVEV (reference sequence). This CDR3 region has 16 residues. The CDR3 DNA sequence: TGTGCCAGCAGTTCCAGGGATGCGGTGTTCAATTCACCCCTCCACTTT. It translates to CASSSRDAVFNSPLHF.

V is TRBV13 and J is TRBJ2-7; 10 bases align to TRBD1. After removal of 1 base from V and 1 base from J, the junction contained 1 base not matched to a gene. The germline V gene has CDR1 PRHDT and CDR2 FYEKMQ (reference sequence). This CDR3 region has 15 residues. CDR3 residues: CASSLVGQGSYEQYF. The DNA of the CDR3 is TGTGCCAGCAGCTTAGTGGGACAGGGGTCCTACGAGCAGTACTTC.

V gene TRBV15 combines with J gene TRBJ2-2; D unclear. V lost 3 bases to trimming and J lost 0 bases, with 11 bases between them. Germline-derived CDR1 and CDR2 are LNHNV and YYDKDF (reference sequence). This CDR3 is 16 amino acids long. DNA for the CDR3: TGTGCCACCAGCAGTGGTTCCGGGCCGAACACCGGGGAGCTGTTTTTT. Protein sequence: CATSSGSGPNTGELFF.

The rearrangement joins TRBV6-5 to TRBJ2-1, with D possibly being TRBD1 or TRBD2 (5 bases each). V was cut by 5 bases and J by 5 bases, with 16 bases left in between. Germline-derived CDR1 and CDR2 are MNHEY and SVGAGI. The CDR3 covers 15 residues. The CDR3 DNA follows: TGTGCCAGCAGTAGGGGAGCCCCTGGGGACAATGAGCAGTTCTTC. Residues: CASSRGAPGDNEQFF.

J is TRBJ1-1 and V is TRBV30; unclear D gene. This CDR3 is 13 amino acids long. Germline V gives CDR1 GTSNPN, CDR2 SVGIG (reference sequence). The ends were cut back, 5 bases at V and 1 base at J, with 11 bases in the middle. This chain's CDR3 is CAWFEWGNTEAFF. CDR3 bases: TGTGCCTGGTTCGAATGGGGGAACACTGAAGCTTTCTTT.

V gene TRBV7-9 combines with J gene TRBJ1-4, with TRBD1 matching 8 bases. Germline CDR1 SEHNR, CDR2 FQNEAQ (reference sequence). V trimming: 5 bases; J trimming: 7 bases; junction bases outside the gene matches: 9. The CDR3 length is 15 residues. The CDR3 bases are TGTGCCAGCAGCGCGAGACAGGGGATGGGTGAAAAACTGTTTTTT. Its translation: CASSARQGMGEKLFF.

This CDR3 reads CASSLDTASGNTIYF. CDR3 nucleotide sequence: TGCGCCAGCAGCTTAGATACGGCCTCTGGAAACACCATATATTTT. The chain is built from TRBV5-1 and TRBJ1-3; D is unresolved. The CDR3 spans 15 residues. V was clipped by 2 bases and J by 0 bases, with 9 bases between them. Germline values: CDR1 SGHRS, CDR2 YFSETQ.

This sequence joins TRBV7-3 and TRBJ1-6; D might be TRBD1 (5 bases). Germline CDR1 reads SGHTA; CDR2 reads FQGTGA. V was trimmed by 4 bases and J by 7 bases, leaving 14 bases between them. The CDR3 sequence is 15 residues long. In nucleotides, the CDR3 is TGTGCCAGCAGCTCAACGGGACTGGGGAATTCACCCCTCCACTTT. Translated: CASSSTGLGNSPLHF.

DNA of the CDR3: TGTGCCAGCAGTTTAAGGTCATTTTATGGCTACACCTTC. Protein sequence: CASSLRSFYGYTF. The chain combines TRBV28 with TRBJ1-2; no clear D. The CDR3 is 13 amino acids. CDR1 and CDR2 from the germline V gene are MDHEN and SYDVKM. Trimming left V 2 bases short and J 5 bases short, with 9 bases between.

A single count supports this clone. The rearrangement links TRBV7-3 to TRBJ2-3; D call uncertain. This CDR3 contains 14 residues. Trimming removed 0 bases from V and 2 bases from J, with 6 bases in between. The V gene's germline CDR1 is SGHTA and CDR2 FQGTGA. This CDR3 reads CASSLTATTDTQYF. The CDR3 DNA reads TGTGCCAGCAGCTTAACAGCGACCACAGATACGCAGTATTTT.

This clone appeared a few times. The chain links TRBV4-1 to TRBJ2-7; TRBD2 might be the D (6 bases). CDR1 MGHRA and CDR2 YSYEKL come from the germline V gene. V lost 4 bases and J 4 bases, leaving 20 bases between the germline ends. CDR3 length equals 16 residues. CDR3 protein: CASSPQGGPRQYEQYF. The CDR3 nucleotides read TGCGCCAGCAGCCCCCAAGGAGGGCCCCGCCAGTACGAGCAGTACTTC.

V gene TRBV6-1 combines with J gene TRBJ2-7; D may match TRBD1 or TRBD2 (5 bases each). Trimming took 1 base from V and 12 from J, leaving 16 bases between them. Germline values: CDR1 MNHNS, CDR2 SASEGT. The CDR3 loop spans 13 amino acids. The CDR3 reads CASSEGEPGPLYF. CDR3 in DNA: TGTGCCAGCAGTGAAGGGGAACCGGGGCCTCTGTACTTC.

The chain recombines TRBV15 with TRBJ2-1; D remains ambiguous. Between the trimmed V and J ends, which lost 6 bases and 10 bases, there was a span of 13 bases. This CDR3 spans 12 amino acids. Per the germline V gene, CDR1 is LNHNV and CDR2 is YYDKDF (reference sequence). The CDR3 coding sequence is TGTGCCACCAGAGCCAAAAGCCCCGAGCAGTTCTTC. It specifies CATRAKSPEQFF.

V and J are TRBV18 and TRBJ1-1; TRBD1 might be the D (6 bases). The CDR3 covers 18 residues. V lost 0 bases, J lost 1 base, and 18 bases lay in between. Germline values: CDR1 KGHSH, CDR2 LQKENI. CDR3 coding DNA: TGTGCCAGCTCACCACCGCCATGGACACAGGGAACGAACACTGAAGCTTTCTTT. It yields the protein CASSPPPWTQGTNTEAFF. The complete variable domain, with remaining parts taken from reference TRBV18 and TRBJ1-1, reads NAGVMQNPRHLVRRRGQEARLRCSPMKGHSHVYWYRQLPEEGLKFMVYLQKENIIDESGMPKERFSAEFPKEGPSILRIQQVVRGDSAAYFCASSPPPWTQGTNTEAFFGQGTRLTVV.

The V and J genes are TRBV7-2 and TRBJ1-2; D gene uncertain. Per germline, CDR1 SGHTA and CDR2 FQGNSA. The CDR3 is 14 residues long. Trimming took off 4 bases at V and 2 bases at J, with 11 bases between the two ends. The CDR3 nucleotides are TGTGCCAGCAGCTCCCGGACGGAGAACTATGGCTACACCTTC. Protein product: CASSSRTENYGYTF.

The chain joins TRBV2 to TRBJ2-2, with 7 bases matching TRBD1. V trimming: 6 bases; J trimming: 0 bases; junction bases outside the gene matches: 10. The CDR3 spans 17 residues. The germline gives CDR1 SNHLY, CDR2 FYNNEI. The CDR3: CASRGLPGQPNTGELFF. As DNA, the CDR3 is TGTGCCAGCAGGGGGTTACCGGGACAGCCGAACACCGGGGAGCTGTTTTTT.

This rearrangement joins TRBV9 to TRBJ1-5, with D unclear. The germline V gene encodes CDR1 SGDLS and CDR2 YYNGEE. V was trimmed by 1 base and J by 1 base, leaving 6 bases between them. CDR3 size: 14 residues. The CDR3 DNA follows: TGTGCCAGCAGCGTATCGCAGAGCAATCAGCCCCAGCATTTT. It yields the protein CASSVSQSNQPQHF. The full variable domain, rest sourced from reference TRBV9 and TRBJ1-5, is DSGVTQTPKHLITATGQRVTLRCSPRSGDLSVYWYQQSLDQGLQFLIQYYNGEERAKGNILERFSAQQFPDLHSELNLSSLELGDSALYFCASSVSQSNQPQHFGDGTRLSIL.

The J gene is TRBJ2-1, the V gene TRBV7-3; 7 bases line up with TRBD2. Germline CDR1 reads SGHTA; CDR2 reads FQGTGA. This CDR3 spans 15 amino acids. The junction had 8 bases not matched to a gene; V was cut back by 5 bases and J by 4 bases. This CDR3 is CASSDGLGEYNEQFF. The CDR3 DNA is TGTGCCAGCAGCGACGGACTAGGGGAGTACAATGAGCAGTTCTTC.

V usage is TRBV3-1 (or the pseudogene TRBV3-2) and J usage is TRBJ1-3, with no clear D. V lost 2 bases and J 1 base, leaving 12 bases between the germline ends. CDR1 is LGHDT and CDR2 is YNNKEL in the germline V gene (reference sequence). The CDR3 contains 16 residues. The CDR3 DNA sequence: TGTGCCAGCAGCCAAAGGGTTTCGATTTCTGGAAACACCATATATTTT. It specifies CASSQRVSISGNTIYF.